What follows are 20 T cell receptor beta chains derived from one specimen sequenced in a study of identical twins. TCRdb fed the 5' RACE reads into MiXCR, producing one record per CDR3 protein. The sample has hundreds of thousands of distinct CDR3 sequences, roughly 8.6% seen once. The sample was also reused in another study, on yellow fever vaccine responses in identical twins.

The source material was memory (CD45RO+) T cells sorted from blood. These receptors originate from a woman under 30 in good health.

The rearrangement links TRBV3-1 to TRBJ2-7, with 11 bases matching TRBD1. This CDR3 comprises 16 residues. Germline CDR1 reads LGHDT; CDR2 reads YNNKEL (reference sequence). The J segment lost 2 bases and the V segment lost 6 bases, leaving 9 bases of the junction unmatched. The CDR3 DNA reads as TGTGCCAGCAGTCCGACCGCGGGACAGGGGGCCTACGAGCAGTACTTC. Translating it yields CASSPTAGQGAYEQYF.

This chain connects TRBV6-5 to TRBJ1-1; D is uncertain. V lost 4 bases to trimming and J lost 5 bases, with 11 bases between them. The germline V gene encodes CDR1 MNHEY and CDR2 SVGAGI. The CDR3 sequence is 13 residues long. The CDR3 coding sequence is TGTGCCAGCAGTTTCCTACTGGGGACTGAAGCTTTCTTT. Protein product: CASSFLLGTEAFF.

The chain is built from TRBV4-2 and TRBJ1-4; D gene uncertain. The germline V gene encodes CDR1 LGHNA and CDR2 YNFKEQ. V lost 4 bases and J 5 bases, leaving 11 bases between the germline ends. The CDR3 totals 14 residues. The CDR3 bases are TGTGCCAGCAGCCCGGACGGGCCGAATGAAAAACTGTTTTTT. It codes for CASSPDGPNEKLFF.

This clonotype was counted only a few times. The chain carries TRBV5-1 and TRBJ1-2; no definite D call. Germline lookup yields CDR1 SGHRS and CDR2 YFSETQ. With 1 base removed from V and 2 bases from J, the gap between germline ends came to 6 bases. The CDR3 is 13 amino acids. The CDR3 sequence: CASSLRLNYGYTF. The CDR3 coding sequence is TGCGCCAGCAGCTTGAGGCTGAACTATGGCTACACCTTC. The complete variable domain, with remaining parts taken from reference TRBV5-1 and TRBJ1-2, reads KAGVTQTPRYLIKTRGQQVTLSCSPISGHRSVSWYQQTPGQGLQFLFEYFSETQRNKGNFPGRFSGRQFSNSRSEMNVSTLELGDSALYLCASSLRLNYGYTFGSGTRLTVV.

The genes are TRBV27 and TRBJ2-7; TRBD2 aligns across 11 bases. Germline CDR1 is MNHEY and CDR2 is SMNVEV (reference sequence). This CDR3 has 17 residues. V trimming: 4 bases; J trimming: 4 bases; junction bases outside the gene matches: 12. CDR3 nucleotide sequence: TGTGCCAGCAGTTCACGATACGGGACTAGCGGACGGTACGAGCAGTACTTC. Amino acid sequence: CASSSRYGTSGRYEQYF.

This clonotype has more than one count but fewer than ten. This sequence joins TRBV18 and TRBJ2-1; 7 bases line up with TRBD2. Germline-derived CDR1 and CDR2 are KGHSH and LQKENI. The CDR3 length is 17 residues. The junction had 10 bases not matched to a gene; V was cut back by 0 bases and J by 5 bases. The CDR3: CASSPPSGGTRDNEQFF. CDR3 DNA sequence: TGTGCCAGCTCACCACCGTCGGGGGGTACTCGAGACAATGAGCAGTTCTTC.

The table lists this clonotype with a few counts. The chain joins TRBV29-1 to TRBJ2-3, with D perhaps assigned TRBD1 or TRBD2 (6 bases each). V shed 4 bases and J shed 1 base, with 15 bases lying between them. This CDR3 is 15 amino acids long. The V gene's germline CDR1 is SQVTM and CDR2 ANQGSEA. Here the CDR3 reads CSVGGLARGTDTQYF. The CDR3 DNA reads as TGCAGCGTTGGGGGGCTAGCGCGAGGCACAGATACGCAGTATTTT.

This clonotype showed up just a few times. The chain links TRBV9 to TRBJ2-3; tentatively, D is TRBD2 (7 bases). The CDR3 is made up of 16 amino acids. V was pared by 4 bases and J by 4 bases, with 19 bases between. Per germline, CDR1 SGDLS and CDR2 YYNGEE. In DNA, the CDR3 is TGTGCCAGCAGCCCCCGAGGGGGGGGTCAGCCAGATACGCAGTATTTT. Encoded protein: CASSPRGGGQPDTQYF.

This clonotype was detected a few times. The CDR3 is CASSSGKTTNEKLFF. In DNA form, the CDR3 reads TGTGCCAGCAGTTCTGGAAAGACAACTAATGAAAAACTGTTTTTT. The chain has TRBV6-5 and TRBJ1-4; D is unresolved. The germline gives CDR1 MNHEY, CDR2 SVGAGI. V lost 4 bases to trimming and J lost 0 bases, with 9 bases between them. The CDR3 loop spans 15 amino acids.

For the CDR3, the DNA is TGTGCCAGCAGCCAGTCACTAGCGGGGGGGCCGCGTGAGCAGTACGTC. It specifies CASSQSLAGGPREQYV. V gene TRBV3-1 combines with J gene TRBJ2-7; 13 nucleotides align to TRBD2. Per germline, CDR1 LGHDT and CDR2 YNNKEL (reference sequence). CDR3 length equals 16 residues. V lost 3 bases to trimming and J lost 7 bases; unmatched junction nucleotides: 9.

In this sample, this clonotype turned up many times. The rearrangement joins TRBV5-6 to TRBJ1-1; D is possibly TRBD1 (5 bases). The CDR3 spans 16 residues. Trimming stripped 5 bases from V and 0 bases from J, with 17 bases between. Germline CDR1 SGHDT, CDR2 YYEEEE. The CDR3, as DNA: TGTGCCAGCAGTTTAGGAAGGAAGGGGATGAACACTGAAGCTTTCTTT. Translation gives CASSLGRKGMNTEAFF.

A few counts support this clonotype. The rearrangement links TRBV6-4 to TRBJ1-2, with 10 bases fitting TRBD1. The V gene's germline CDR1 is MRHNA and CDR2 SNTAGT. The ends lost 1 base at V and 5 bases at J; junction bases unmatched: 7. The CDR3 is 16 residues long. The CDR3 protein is CASSDWDRGISYGYTF. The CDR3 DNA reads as TGTGCCAGCAGTGACTGGGACAGGGGCATTTCATATGGCTACACCTTC.

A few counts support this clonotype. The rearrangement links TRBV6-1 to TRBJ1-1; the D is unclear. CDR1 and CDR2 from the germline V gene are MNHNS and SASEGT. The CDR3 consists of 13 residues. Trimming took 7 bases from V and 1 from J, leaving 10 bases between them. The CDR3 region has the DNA TGTGCCAGCACAAGAGTAGGGAACACTGAAGCTTTCTTT. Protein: CASTRVGNTEAFF.

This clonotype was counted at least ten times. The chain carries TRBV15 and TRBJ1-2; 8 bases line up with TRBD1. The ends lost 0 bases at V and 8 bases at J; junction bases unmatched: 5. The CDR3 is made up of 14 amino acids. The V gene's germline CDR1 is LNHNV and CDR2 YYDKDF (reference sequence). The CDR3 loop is CATSRDLTGEGYTF. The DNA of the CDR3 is TGTGCCACCAGCAGAGACCTGACAGGGGAGGGCTACACCTTC.

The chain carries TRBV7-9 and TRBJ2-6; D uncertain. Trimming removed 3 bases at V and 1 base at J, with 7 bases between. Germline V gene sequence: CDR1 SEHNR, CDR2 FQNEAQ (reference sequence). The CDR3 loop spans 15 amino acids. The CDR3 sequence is CASSFAHSGANVLTF. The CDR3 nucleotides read TGTGCCAGCAGCTTTGCCCATTCTGGGGCCAACGTCCTGACTTTC.

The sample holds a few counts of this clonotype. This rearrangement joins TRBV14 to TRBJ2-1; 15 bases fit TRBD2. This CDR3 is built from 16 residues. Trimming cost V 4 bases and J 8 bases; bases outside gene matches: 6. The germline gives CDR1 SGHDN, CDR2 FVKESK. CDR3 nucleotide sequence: TGTGCCAGCAGCCCCGGACTAGCGGGGGGGGGTTATGAGCAGTTCTTC. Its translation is CASSPGLAGGGYEQFF. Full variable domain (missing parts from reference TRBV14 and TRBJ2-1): EAGVTQFPSHSVIEKGQTVTLRCDPISGHDNLYWYRRVMGKEIKFLLHFVKESKQDESGMPNNRFLAERTGGTYSTLKVQPAELEDSGVYFCASSPGLAGGGYEQFFGPGTRLTVL.

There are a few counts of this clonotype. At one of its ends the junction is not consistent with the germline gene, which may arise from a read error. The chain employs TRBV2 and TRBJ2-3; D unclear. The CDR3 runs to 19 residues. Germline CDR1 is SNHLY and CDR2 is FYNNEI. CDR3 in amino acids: CACSFLWSGVQNLTDTQYF. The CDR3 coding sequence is TGTGCCTGCAGTTTTTTATGGTCCGGCGTGCAAAACCTCACAGATACGCAGTATTTT.

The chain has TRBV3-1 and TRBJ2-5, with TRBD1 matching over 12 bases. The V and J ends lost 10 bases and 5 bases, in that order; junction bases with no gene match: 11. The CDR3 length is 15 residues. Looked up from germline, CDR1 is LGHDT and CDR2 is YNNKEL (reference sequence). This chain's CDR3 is CATTPGTGGWETQYF. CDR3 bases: TGTGCCACAACCCCTGGGACAGGGGGCTGGGAGACCCAGTACTTC.

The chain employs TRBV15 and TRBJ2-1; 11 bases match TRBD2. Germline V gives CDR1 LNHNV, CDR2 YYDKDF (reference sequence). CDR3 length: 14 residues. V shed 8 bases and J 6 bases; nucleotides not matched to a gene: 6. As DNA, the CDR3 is TGTGCCACCCATTTTAGCGGGAGGGCCAATGAGCAGTTCTTC. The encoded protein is CATHFSGRANEQFF.

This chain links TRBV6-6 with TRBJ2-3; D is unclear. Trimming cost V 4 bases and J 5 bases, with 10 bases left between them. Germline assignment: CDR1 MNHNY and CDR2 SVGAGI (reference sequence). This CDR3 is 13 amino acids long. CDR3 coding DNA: TGTGCCAGCAGTTTCACTTTTAGAGATACGCAGTATTTT. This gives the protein CASSFTFRDTQYF.